This T cell receptor (beta chain) was obtained from a study of blood T cell repertoires in COVID-19. J gave up 7 bases and V 5 bases, and 14 bases lay outside the gene matches. Germline V gives CDR1 WNHNN, CDR2 SYGVQD (reference sequence). The CDR3 extends over 16 amino acids. Sequenced by immunoSEQ multiplex PCR; TCRdb stores in-frame clones only, minus some. The sample has more than 150,000 clones, roughly four fifths seen once; the top ten hold 6% to 7%. Input material: peripheral blood. V usage is TRBV10-1 and J usage is TRBJ2-5; 9 positions agree with TRBD1. The receptor's source is a middle-aged woman with acute or convalescent COVID-19. In nucleotides, the CDR3 is TGCGCCAGCAGTCGTCGTTACAGGGGGCCTCTATGGACCCAGTACTTC. Its protein product is CASSRRYRGPLWTQYF.